This passage covers 4 T cell receptor beta chains from one sample sequenced in a study of blood T cell repertoires in COVID-19. Clones were read by immunoSEQ multiplex PCR, and TCRdb kept only the in-frame ones, dropping some. The sample records 210,000 or so clones, approximately 84% being singletons. The specimen sequenced was peripheral blood. The receptors originated from a woman between 45 and 65 years old with active or convalescent COVID-19.

This chain joins TRBV5-4 and TRBJ2-3; D remains ambiguous. Germline V gene lookup returns CDR1 SGHNT and CDR2 YYREEE (reference sequence). This CDR3 has 14 residues. V dropped 2 bases and J dropped 1 base, with 8 bases sitting between them. The CDR3: CASSFGSRTDTQYF. The CDR3 nucleotides read TGTGCCAGCAGCTTTGGTAGCCGCACAGATACGCAGTATTTT.

This clone showed up just a few times. This chain links TRBV4-1 with TRBJ2-1; TRBD1 is a possible D gene (5 bases). This CDR3 region has 11 residues. CDR1 and CDR2 (germline): MGHRA, YSYEKL. Between the trimmed V and J ends, which lost 4 bases and 9 bases, there was a span of 7 bases. The CDR3 sequence: CASSLQGEQFF. In nucleotides, the CDR3 is TGCGCCAGCAGCCTCCAGGGTGAGCAGTTCTTC.

The chain employs TRBV9 and TRBJ1-2, with D possibly matching TRBD1 (6 bases). The germline CDR1 and CDR2 sequences are SGDLS and YYNGEE. This CDR3 region has 14 residues. Trimming pared 3 bases from V and 3 bases from J, leaving 12 bases between. CDR3 in amino acids: CASSAGGGDYGYTF. CDR3 coding DNA: TGTGCCAGCAGCGCCGGGGGGGGCGACTATGGCTACACCTTC.

This clone was seen only once. The rearrangement joins TRBV2 to TRBJ1-5; 10 bases align to TRBD1. This CDR3 spans 14 amino acids. Losses at the gene ends were 6 bases for V and 4 bases for J; bases not matched to a gene: 3. CDR1 is SNHLY and CDR2 is FYNNEI in the germline V gene. CDR3 protein: CASRGQGTNQPQHF. The DNA for the CDR3 is TGTGCCAGCAGGGGACAGGGGACAAATCAGCCCCAGCATTTT.